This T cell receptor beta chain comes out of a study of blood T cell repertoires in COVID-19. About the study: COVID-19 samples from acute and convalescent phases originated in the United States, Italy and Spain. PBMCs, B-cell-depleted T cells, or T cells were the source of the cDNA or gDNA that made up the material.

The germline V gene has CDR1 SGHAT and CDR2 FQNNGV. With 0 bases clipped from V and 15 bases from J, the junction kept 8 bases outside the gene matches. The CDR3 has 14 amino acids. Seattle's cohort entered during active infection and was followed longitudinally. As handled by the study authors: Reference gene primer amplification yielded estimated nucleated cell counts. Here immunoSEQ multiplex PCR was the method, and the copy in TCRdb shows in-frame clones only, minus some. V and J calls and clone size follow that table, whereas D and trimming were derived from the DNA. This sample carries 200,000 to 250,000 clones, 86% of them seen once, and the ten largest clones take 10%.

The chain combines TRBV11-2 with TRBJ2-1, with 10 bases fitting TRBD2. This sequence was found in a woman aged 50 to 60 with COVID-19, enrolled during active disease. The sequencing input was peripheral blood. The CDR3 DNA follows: TGTGCCAGCAGCTTAGACCCCATAGCGGGGGGTTCGTTCTTC. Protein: CASSLDPIAGGSFF.